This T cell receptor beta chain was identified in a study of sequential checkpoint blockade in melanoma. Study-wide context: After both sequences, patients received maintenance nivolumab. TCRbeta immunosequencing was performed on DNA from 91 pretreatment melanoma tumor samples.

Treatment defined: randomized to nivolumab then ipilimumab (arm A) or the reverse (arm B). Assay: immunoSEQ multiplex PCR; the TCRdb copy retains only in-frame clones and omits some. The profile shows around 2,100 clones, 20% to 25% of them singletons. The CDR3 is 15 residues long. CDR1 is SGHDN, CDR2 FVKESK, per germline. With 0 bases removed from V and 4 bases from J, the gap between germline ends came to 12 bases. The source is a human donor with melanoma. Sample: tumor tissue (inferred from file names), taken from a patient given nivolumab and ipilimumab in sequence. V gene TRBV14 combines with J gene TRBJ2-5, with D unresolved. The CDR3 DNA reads TGTGCCAGCAGCCAAGATACTTTCTGGGGAGAGACCCAGTACTTC. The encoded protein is CASSQDTFWGETQYF.